This TCR beta chain was identified during a study of cytomegalovirus exposure and HLA in healthy donors. Broader study findings: There were some public TCRs occurring in many donors, but most TCR sequences were rare.

Amplification used 60 Vbeta primers and 13 Jbeta primers. Data came from immunoSEQ multiplex PCR; TCRdb stores just in-frame clones and leaves some out. The table lists over 100,000 clones, about two thirds of them singletons. This clone showed up just a few times. Its specificity is not known. Between the trimmed V and J ends, which lost 1 base and 3 bases, there was a span of 10 bases. CDR3 size: 14 residues. Germline lookup yields CDR1 MDHEN and CDR2 SYDVKM. This TCR was recovered from a man aged 35-49 years in good health and CMV-seropositive. The chain has TRBV28 and TRBJ2-7, with unresolved D. What was sequenced was PBMCs. In DNA, the CDR3 is TGTGCCAGCAGTTTATCTCAGTTTGGCTACGAGCAGTACTTC. Translation gives CASSLSQFGYEQYF.